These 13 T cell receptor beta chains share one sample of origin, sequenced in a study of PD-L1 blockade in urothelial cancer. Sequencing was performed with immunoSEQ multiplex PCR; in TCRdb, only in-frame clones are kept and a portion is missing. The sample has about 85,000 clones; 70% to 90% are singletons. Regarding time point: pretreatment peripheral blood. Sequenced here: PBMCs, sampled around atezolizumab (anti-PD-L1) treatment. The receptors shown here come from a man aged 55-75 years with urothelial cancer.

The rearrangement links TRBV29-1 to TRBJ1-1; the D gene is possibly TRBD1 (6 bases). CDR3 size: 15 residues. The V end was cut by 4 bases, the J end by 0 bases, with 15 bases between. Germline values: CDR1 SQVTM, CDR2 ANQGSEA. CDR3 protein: CSVVETGYLNTEAFF. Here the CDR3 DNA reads TGCAGCGTTGTGGAGACAGGATATTTGAACACTGAAGCTTTCTTT.

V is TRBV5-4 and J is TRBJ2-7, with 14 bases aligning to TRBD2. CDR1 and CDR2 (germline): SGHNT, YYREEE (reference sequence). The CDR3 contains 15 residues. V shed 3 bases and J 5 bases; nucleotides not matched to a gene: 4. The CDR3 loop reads CASSWTSGRSHEQYF. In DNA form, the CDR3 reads TGTGCCAGCAGCTGGACTAGCGGGAGGTCCCACGAGCAGTACTTC.

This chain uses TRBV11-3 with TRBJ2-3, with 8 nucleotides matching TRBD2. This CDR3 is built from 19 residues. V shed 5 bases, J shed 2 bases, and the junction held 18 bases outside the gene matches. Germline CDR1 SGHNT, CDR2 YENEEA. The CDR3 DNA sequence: TGTGCCAGCAGCCCCCGGGGGGGCTTCTCCCCCACTATCACAGATACGCAGTATTTT. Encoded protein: CASSPRGGFSPTITDTQYF.

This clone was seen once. CDR3 DNA: TGTGCCAGCAGTTCTCAGGGACACCTACTCTACGAGCAGTACTTC. It codes for CASSSQGHLLYEQYF. The chain combines TRBV27 with TRBJ2-7; maybe TRBD1 (6 bases). The V gene's germline CDR1 is MNHEY and CDR2 SMNVEV (reference sequence). V lost 4 bases, J lost 3 bases, and 16 bases lay in between. The CDR3 extends over 15 amino acids.

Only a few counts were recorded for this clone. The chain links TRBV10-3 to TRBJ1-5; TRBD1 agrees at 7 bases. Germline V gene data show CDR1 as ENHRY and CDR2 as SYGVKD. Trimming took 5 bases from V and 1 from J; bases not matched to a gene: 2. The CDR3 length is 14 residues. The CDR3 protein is CAISNRGSNQPQHF. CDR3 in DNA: TGTGCCATCAGTAACAGGGGAAGCAATCAGCCCCAGCATTTT.

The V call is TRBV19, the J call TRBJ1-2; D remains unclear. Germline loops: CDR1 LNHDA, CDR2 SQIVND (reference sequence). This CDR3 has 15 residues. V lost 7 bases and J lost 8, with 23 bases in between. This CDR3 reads CASTPQSDGLRGYTF. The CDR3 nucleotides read TGTGCCAGTACCCCACAGTCCGACGGACTGAGGGGCTACACCTTC.

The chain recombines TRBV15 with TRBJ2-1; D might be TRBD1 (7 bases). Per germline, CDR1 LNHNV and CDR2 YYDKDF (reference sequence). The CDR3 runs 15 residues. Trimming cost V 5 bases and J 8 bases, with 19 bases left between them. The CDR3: CATSGGGTGEDEQFF. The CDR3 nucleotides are TGTGCCACCAGCGGCGGTGGAACAGGGGAGGATGAGCAGTTCTTC.

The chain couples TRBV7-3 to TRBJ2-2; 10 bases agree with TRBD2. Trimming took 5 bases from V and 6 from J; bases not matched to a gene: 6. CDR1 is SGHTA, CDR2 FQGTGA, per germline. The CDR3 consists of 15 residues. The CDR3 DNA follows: TGTGCCAGCAGCCCTGGGAGCGGGGGGGCCGGGGAGCTGTTTTTT. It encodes CASSPGSGGAGELFF. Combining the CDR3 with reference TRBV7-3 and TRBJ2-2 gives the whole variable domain GAGVSQTPSNKVTEKGKYVELRCDPISGHTALYWYRQSLGQGPEFLIYFQGTGAADDSGLPNDRFFAVRPEGSVSTLKIQRTERGDSAVYLCASSPGSGGAGELFFGEGSRLTVL.

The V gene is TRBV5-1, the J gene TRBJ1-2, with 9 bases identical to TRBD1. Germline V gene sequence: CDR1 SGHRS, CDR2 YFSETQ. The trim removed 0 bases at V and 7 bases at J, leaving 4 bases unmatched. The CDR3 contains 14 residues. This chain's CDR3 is CASSLAQGAAGYTF. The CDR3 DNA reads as TGCGCCAGCAGCTTGGCACAGGGGGCCGCTGGCTACACCTTC.

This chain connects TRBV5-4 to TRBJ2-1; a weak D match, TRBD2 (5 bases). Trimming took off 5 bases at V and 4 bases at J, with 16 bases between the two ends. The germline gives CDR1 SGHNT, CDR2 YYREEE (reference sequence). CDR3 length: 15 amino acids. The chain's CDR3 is CASSFDVASYNEQFF. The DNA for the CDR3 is TGTGCCAGCAGTTTTGATGTAGCGTCGTACAATGAGCAGTTCTTC.

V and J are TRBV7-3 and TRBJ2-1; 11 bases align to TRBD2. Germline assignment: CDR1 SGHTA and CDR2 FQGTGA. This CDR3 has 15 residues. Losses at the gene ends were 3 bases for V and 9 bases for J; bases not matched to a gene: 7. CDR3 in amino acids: CASSLGLAERGEQFF. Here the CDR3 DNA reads TGTGCCAGCAGCTTGGGACTAGCGGAGCGCGGTGAGCAGTTCTTC.

CDR3 nucleotides: TGTGGAGCGGAACGGAACACTGAAGCTTTCTTT. Protein product: CGAERNTEAFF. The chain carries TRBV30 and TRBJ1-1; D call uncertain. The CDR3 is made up of 11 amino acids. Per germline, CDR1 GTSNPN and CDR2 SVGIG (reference sequence).

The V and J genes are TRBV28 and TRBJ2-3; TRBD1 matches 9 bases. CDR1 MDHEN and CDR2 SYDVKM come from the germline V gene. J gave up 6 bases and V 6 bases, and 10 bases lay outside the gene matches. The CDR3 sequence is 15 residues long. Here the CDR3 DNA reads TGTGCCAGCAGGCCAGGACAGGGGATCACGGATACGCAGTATTTT. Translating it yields CASRPGQGITDTQYF.